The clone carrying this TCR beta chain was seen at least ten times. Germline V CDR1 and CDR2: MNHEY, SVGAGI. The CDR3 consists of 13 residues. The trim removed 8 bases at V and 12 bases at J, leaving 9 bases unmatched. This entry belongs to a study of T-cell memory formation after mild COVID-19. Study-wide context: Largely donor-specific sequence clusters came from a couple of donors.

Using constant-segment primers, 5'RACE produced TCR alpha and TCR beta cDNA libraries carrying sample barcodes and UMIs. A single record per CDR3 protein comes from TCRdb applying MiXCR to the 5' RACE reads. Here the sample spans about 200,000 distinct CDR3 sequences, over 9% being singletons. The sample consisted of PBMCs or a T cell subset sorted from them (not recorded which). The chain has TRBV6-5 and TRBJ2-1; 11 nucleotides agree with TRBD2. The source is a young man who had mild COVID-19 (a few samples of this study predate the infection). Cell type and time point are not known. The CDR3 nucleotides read TGTGCCAGCTGGCGTAGCGGGGGGGCCGGGCAGTTCTTC. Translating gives CASWRSGGAGQFF.